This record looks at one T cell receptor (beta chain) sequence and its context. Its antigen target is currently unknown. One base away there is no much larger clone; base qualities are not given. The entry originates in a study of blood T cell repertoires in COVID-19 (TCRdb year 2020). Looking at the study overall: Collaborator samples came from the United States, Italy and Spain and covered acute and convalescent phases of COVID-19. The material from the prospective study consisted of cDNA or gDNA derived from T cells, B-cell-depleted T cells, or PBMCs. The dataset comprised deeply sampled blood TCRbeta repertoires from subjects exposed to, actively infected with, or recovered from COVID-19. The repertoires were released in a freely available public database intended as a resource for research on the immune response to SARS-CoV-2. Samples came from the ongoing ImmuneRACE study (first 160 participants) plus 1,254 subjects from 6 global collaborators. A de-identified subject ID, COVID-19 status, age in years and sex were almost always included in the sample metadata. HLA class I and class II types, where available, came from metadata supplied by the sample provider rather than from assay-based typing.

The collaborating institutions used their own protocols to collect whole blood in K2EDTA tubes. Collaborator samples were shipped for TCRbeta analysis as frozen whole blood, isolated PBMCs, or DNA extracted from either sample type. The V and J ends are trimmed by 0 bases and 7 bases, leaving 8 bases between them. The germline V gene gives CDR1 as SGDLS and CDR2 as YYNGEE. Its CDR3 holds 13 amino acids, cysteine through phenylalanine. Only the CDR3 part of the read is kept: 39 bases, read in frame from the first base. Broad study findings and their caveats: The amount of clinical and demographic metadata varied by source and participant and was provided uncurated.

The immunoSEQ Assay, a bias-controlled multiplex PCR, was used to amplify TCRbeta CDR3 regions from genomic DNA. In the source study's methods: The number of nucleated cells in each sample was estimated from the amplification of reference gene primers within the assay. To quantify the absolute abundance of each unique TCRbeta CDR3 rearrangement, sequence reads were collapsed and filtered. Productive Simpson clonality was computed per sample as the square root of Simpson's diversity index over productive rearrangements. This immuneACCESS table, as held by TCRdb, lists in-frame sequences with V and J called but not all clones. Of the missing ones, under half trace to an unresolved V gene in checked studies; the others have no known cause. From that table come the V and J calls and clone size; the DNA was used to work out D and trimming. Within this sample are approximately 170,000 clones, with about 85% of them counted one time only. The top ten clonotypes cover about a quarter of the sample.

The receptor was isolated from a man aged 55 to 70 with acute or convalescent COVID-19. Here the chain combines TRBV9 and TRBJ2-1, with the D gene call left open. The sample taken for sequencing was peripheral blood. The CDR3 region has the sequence CASSVVPRNEQFF. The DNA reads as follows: TGTGCCAGCAGCGTAGTACCACGGAATGAGCAGTTCTTC.